This is a list of T cell receptor beta chains from one sample in a study of blood T cell repertoires in COVID-19. The protocol was immunoSEQ multiplex PCR, while the TCRdb copy is restricted to in-frame clones and leaves out a portion. The top ten hold roughly 2.2% of the sample, which has roughly 87,000 clones, approximately 82% seen once. The sequenced sample consisted of peripheral blood. The source is a woman in her 70s with acute or convalescent COVID-19. Both conserved end residues are part of each CDR3. Fields, in order: V gene, J gene, D gene, clone size, CDR3 DNA, CDR3 protein. The D gene is left open where the match is weak. A row's size may be missing; if present it is once, few, many or a size class.

v_call: TRBV4-1; j_call: TRBJ2-7; d_call: -; clone_size: -; cdr3_nt: TGCGCCAGCAGCCAAACCACTGTGACGGAGGTCCCCTACGAGCAGTACTTC; cdr3_aa: CASSQTTVTEVPYEQYF
v_call: TRBV29-1; j_call: TRBJ2-5; d_call: TRBD1; clone_size: -; cdr3_nt: TGCAGCGGTTCGACAGGGGTCGGCGAGACCCAGTACTTC; cdr3_aa: CSGSTGVGETQYF
v_call: TRBV7-2; j_call: TRBJ1-5; d_call: TRBD1; clone_size: -; cdr3_nt: TGTGCCAGCACCGTACAGGGGGAGCCCCAGCATTTT; cdr3_aa: CASTVQGEPQHF
v_call: TRBV9; j_call: TRBJ2-3; d_call: -; clone_size: -; cdr3_nt: TGTGCCAGCAGCGTGAGGGGGGGCTGGGATACGCAGTATTTT; cdr3_aa: CASSVRGGWDTQYF
v_call: TRBV15; j_call: TRBJ1-4; d_call: -; clone_size: -; cdr3_nt: TGTGCCACCAGCAGACAGGGTAATGAAAAACTGTTTTTT; cdr3_aa: CATSRQGNEKLFF
v_call: TRBV5-1; j_call: TRBJ1-1; d_call: TRBD1; clone_size: -; cdr3_nt: TGCGCCAGCAGCTTGGGGGTCGATTCCACCAACAGGGGTGACTTT; cdr3_aa: CASSLGVDSTNRGDF
v_call: TRBV19; j_call: TRBJ1-5; d_call: -; clone_size: -; cdr3_nt: TGTGCCAGTAGCGCCAGGGGCGATAGCAATCAGCCCCAGCATTTT; cdr3_aa: CASSARGDSNQPQHF
v_call: TRBV2; j_call: TRBJ2-7; d_call: -; clone_size: -; cdr3_nt: TGTGCCAGCAGTGGGCTGACAGCCGACGGGCAGTACTTC; cdr3_aa: CASSGLTADGQYF
v_call: TRBV18; j_call: TRBJ1-1; d_call: -; clone_size: -; cdr3_nt: TGTGCCAGCTCACCAATTTGGGGGGAGAACACTGAAGCTTTCTTT; cdr3_aa: CASSPIWGENTEAFF
v_call: TRBV18; j_call: TRBJ2-1; d_call: TRBD2; clone_size: -; cdr3_nt: TGTGCCAGCTCGCTCGGACTAGCGGACAATGAGCAGTTCTTC; cdr3_aa: CASSLGLADNEQFF
v_call: TRBV6-1; j_call: TRBJ1-5; d_call: -; clone_size: -; cdr3_nt: TGTGCCAGCAGTGAAGCTCCGGGGGGGAATCAGCCCCAGCATTTT; cdr3_aa: CASSEAPGGNQPQHF
v_call: TRBV29-1; j_call: TRBJ2-5; d_call: -; clone_size: -; cdr3_nt: TGCAGCGCCCTCGGGGAAGAGACCCAGTACTTC; cdr3_aa: CSALGEETQYF
v_call: TRBV30; j_call: TRBJ1-2; d_call: -; clone_size: once; cdr3_nt: TGTGCCTGGCGACAGATCTCCTATGGCTACACCTTC; cdr3_aa: CAWRQISYGYTF
v_call: TRBV11-2; j_call: TRBJ1-2; d_call: -; clone_size: -; cdr3_nt: TGTGCCAGCAGCTCTCTCCGGGGGGGACGTCAGGACTATGGCTACACCTTC; cdr3_aa: CASSSLRGGRQDYGYTF
v_call: TRBV3-1/TRBV3-2; j_call: TRBJ2-5; d_call: -; clone_size: -; cdr3_nt: TGTGCCAGCAGCCATTCTTCGGAGACCCAGTACTTC; cdr3_aa: CASSHSSETQYF
v_call: TRBV7-9; j_call: TRBJ1-4; d_call: -; clone_size: -; cdr3_nt: TGTGCCAGCAGCTTAGGTCAGGGGAAAAATGAAAAACTGTTTTTT; cdr3_aa: CASSLGQGKNEKLFF
v_call: TRBV5-4; j_call: TRBJ1-1; d_call: -; clone_size: few; cdr3_nt: TGTGCCAGCAGCTCCGGGGGGCAGTTTATGAACACTGAAGCTTTCTTT; cdr3_aa: CASSSGGQFMNTEAFF
v_call: TRBV5-5; j_call: TRBJ1-2; d_call: -; clone_size: -; cdr3_nt: TGTGCCAGCCGATTGTGGACAGAACCTTTCCCTTCTAACTATGGCTACACCTTC; cdr3_aa: CASRLWTEPFPSNYGYTF
v_call: TRBV9; j_call: TRBJ2-2; d_call: -; clone_size: -; cdr3_nt: TGTGCCAGCAGCCCCACAGGGCGAGTGAACACCGGGGAGCTGTTTTTT; cdr3_aa: CASSPTGRVNTGELFF
v_call: TRBV29-1; j_call: TRBJ2-3; d_call: -; clone_size: -; cdr3_nt: TGCAGCGGACAGGAATTAAGAAGCACAGATACGCAGTATTTT; cdr3_aa: CSGQELRSTDTQYF
v_call: TRBV30; j_call: TRBJ1-1; d_call: -; clone_size: -; cdr3_nt: TGTGCCTGGAGTGTACTATCGAACACTGAAGCTTTCTTT; cdr3_aa: CAWSVLSNTEAFF
v_call: TRBV2; j_call: TRBJ1-5; d_call: TRBD1; clone_size: -; cdr3_nt: TGTGCCAGCAGGGCTACAGGGGGCAATCAGCCCCAGCATTTT; cdr3_aa: CASRATGGNQPQHF